This is a list of T cell receptor beta chains from one sample in a study of cytomegalovirus exposure and HLA in healthy donors. TCRdb's copy holds only in-frame clones and misses some; the assay was immunoSEQ multiplex PCR. This sample has under 150,000 clones; around four fifths occur once, and the top ten carry about 2.2%. The sequenced sample was PBMCs. The receptors derive from a man aged 30 to 39 in good health and CMV-seronegative. The CDR3 runs from the conserved cysteine through the conserved F or W. D genes are given only for firm matches. Clone size appears in some rows only: once, few, many, or a class for an expanded clone.

CDR3 length: 16; clone size: NA; D gene: TRBD1; J gene: TRBJ2-2; V gene: TRBV10-3; CDR3 DNA: TGTGCCATCAGCGTCGACCGGGACAGACGCACCGGGGAGCTGTTTTTT; CDR3 protein: CAISVDRDRRTGELFF
CDR3 length: 13; clone size: once; D gene: TRBD2; J gene: TRBJ2-2; V gene: TRBV28; CDR3 DNA: TGTGCCAGCAAAGCGGGAGGCACCGGGGAGCTGTTTTTT; CDR3 protein: CASKAGGTGELFF
CDR3 length: 15; clone size: NA; D gene: NA; J gene: TRBJ1-1; V gene: TRBV6-5; CDR3 DNA: TGTGCCAGCAGAGCCCTTGACCGCTCGGGGACTGAAGCTTTCTTT; CDR3 protein: CASRALDRSGTEAFF
CDR3 length: 15; clone size: NA; D gene: TRBD1; J gene: TRBJ2-7; V gene: TRBV28; CDR3 DNA: TGTGCCAGCAGTTCTCACGGACAGGGGACCTACGAGCAGTACTTC; CDR3 protein: CASSSHGQGTYEQYF
CDR3 length: 14; clone size: NA; D gene: NA; J gene: TRBJ2-7; V gene: TRBV5-6; CDR3 DNA: TGTGCCAGCAGCCCGCGGAGGGGACTCTACGAGCAGTACTTC; CDR3 protein: CASSPRRGLYEQYF
CDR3 length: 14; clone size: NA; D gene: NA; J gene: TRBJ1-5; V gene: TRBV28; CDR3 DNA: TGTGCCAGCAGTTTAAGGGGCTCGGATCAGCCCCAGCATTTT; CDR3 protein: CASSLRGSDQPQHF
CDR3 length: 15; clone size: NA; D gene: NA; J gene: TRBJ1-1; V gene: TRBV5-1; CDR3 DNA: TGCGCCAGCAGCTTGTACGAGGCCCCGGGGGCTGAAGCTTTCTTT; CDR3 protein: CASSLYEAPGAEAFF
CDR3 length: 14; clone size: NA; D gene: TRBD1; J gene: TRBJ2-7; V gene: TRBV5-1; CDR3 DNA: TGCGCCAGCAGCGACGGACAGGGCTCCTACGAGCAGTACTTC; CDR3 protein: CASSDGQGSYEQYF
CDR3 length: 10; clone size: NA; D gene: NA; J gene: TRBJ1-2; V gene: TRBV25-1; CDR3 DNA: TGTGCCAGCAGTCGGGAAGACTACACCTTC; CDR3 protein: CASSREDYTF
CDR3 length: 14; clone size: few; D gene: TRBD1; J gene: TRBJ1-5; V gene: TRBV5-6; CDR3 DNA: TGTGCCAGCAGCTTACAGGGGCCCCATCAGCCCCAGCATTTT; CDR3 protein: CASSLQGPHQPQHF
CDR3 length: 15; clone size: NA; D gene: TRBD1; J gene: TRBJ1-1; V gene: TRBV5-4; CDR3 DNA: TGTGCCAGCAGCTTACGACAGGGCTTTAACACTGAAGCTTTCTTT; CDR3 protein: CASSLRQGFNTEAFF
CDR3 length: 14; clone size: NA; D gene: TRBD1; J gene: TRBJ1-5; V gene: TRBV19; CDR3 DNA: TGTGCCAGTAGCCCCCGGGACAGACATCAGCCCCAGCATTTT; CDR3 protein: CASSPRDRHQPQHF
CDR3 length: 12; clone size: NA; D gene: TRBD1; J gene: TRBJ2-1; V gene: TRBV5-1; CDR3 DNA: TGCGCCAGCAGGCGGACAGGGGATGAGCAGTTCTTC; CDR3 protein: CASRRTGDEQFF
CDR3 length: 13; clone size: NA; D gene: NA; J gene: TRBJ1-1; V gene: TRBV7-3; CDR3 DNA: TGTGCCAGCAGCGCAGTATCGTACACTGAAGCTTTCTTT; CDR3 protein: CASSAVSYTEAFF
CDR3 length: 15; clone size: NA; D gene: NA; J gene: TRBJ1-2; V gene: TRBV7-9; CDR3 DNA: TGTGCCAGCAGCTTAGGGCCAGGGGCCCACTATGGCTACACCTTC; CDR3 protein: CASSLGPGAHYGYTF
CDR3 length: 11; clone size: NA; D gene: NA; J gene: TRBJ2-7; V gene: TRBV28; CDR3 DNA: TGTGCCAGCAGCCTTACCTACGAGCAGTACTTC; CDR3 protein: CASSLTYEQYF
CDR3 length: 15; clone size: NA; D gene: NA; J gene: TRBJ1-4; V gene: TRBV6-5; CDR3 DNA: TGTGCCAGCAGTGCGGGGGGACGGCCTAATGAAAAACTGTTTTTT; CDR3 protein: CASSAGGRPNEKLFF
CDR3 length: 13; clone size: NA; D gene: TRBD1; J gene: TRBJ1-1; V gene: TRBV30; CDR3 DNA: TGTGCCTGGAATAGACAGGGGGACACTGAAGCTTTCTTT; CDR3 protein: CAWNRQGDTEAFF
CDR3 length: 15; clone size: NA; D gene: TRBD1; J gene: TRBJ2-2; V gene: TRBV5-1; CDR3 DNA: TGCGCCAGCAGCTGGACAGGGGGCAGGACCGGGGAGCTGTTTTTT; CDR3 protein: CASSWTGGRTGELFF
CDR3 length: 14; clone size: NA; D gene: TRBD1; J gene: TRBJ1-5; V gene: TRBV18; CDR3 DNA: TGTGCCAGCTCATTACAGGGGGGACATCAGCCCCAGCATTTT; CDR3 protein: CASSLQGGHQPQHF
CDR3 length: 15; clone size: NA; D gene: TRBD2; J gene: TRBJ2-7; V gene: TRBV7-9; CDR3 DNA: TGTGCCAGCAGCTTTCTAGCGGGGTTCACCTACGAGCAGTACTTC; CDR3 protein: CASSFLAGFTYEQYF
CDR3 length: 12; clone size: few; D gene: NA; J gene: TRBJ1-1; V gene: TRBV28; CDR3 DNA: TGTGCCAGCAAGCGGAGTAGCCCTGAAGCTTTCTTT; CDR3 protein: CASKRSSPEAFF
CDR3 length: 14; clone size: NA; D gene: NA; J gene: TRBJ1-1; V gene: TRBV5-1; CDR3 DNA: TGCGCCAGCAGCTTGCGAGGCAGGAACACTGAAGCTTTCTTT; CDR3 protein: CASSLRGRNTEAFF
CDR3 length: 14; clone size: NA; D gene: NA; J gene: TRBJ2-7; V gene: TRBV5-4; CDR3 DNA: TGTGCCAGCAGCTTGGTTGGCGGGATTTACGAGCAGTACTTC; CDR3 protein: CASSLVGGIYEQYF
CDR3 length: 13; clone size: few; D gene: NA; J gene: TRBJ2-1; V gene: TRBV5-3; CDR3 DNA: TGTGCCAGAATTGGCTCGCGGGGCAATGAGCAGTTCTTC; CDR3 protein: CARIGSRGNEQFF
CDR3 length: 15; clone size: NA; D gene: TRBD1; J gene: TRBJ1-6; V gene: TRBV7-9; CDR3 DNA: TGTGCCAGCAGCTTTGAGACAGGGGATAATTCACCCCTCCACTTT; CDR3 protein: CASSFETGDNSPLHF
CDR3 length: 15; clone size: NA; D gene: TRBD1; J gene: TRBJ2-2; V gene: TRBV5-1; CDR3 DNA: TGCGCCAGCAGACGACAGGGGATCAACACCGGGGAGCTGTTTTTT; CDR3 protein: CASRRQGINTGELFF
CDR3 length: 15; clone size: NA; D gene: TRBD2; J gene: TRBJ2-1; V gene: TRBV6-5; CDR3 DNA: TGTGCCAGCAGCCCCGCTAGCGGGGGGGCCGATGAGCAGTTCTTC; CDR3 protein: CASSPASGGADEQFF
CDR3 length: 16; clone size: NA; D gene: TRBD2; J gene: TRBJ2-5; V gene: TRBV5-8; CDR3 DNA: TGTGCCAGCAGCTTGGCGGCGGGGGGGCGGCAAGAGACCCAGTACTTC; CDR3 protein: CASSLAAGGRQETQYF
CDR3 length: 15; clone size: few; D gene: NA; J gene: TRBJ2-1; V gene: TRBV7-6; CDR3 DNA: TGTGCCAGCAGCTTAGCTCCGGGGTCTTGGAATGAGCAGTTCTTC; CDR3 protein: CASSLAPGSWNEQFF
CDR3 length: 16; clone size: NA; D gene: TRBD1; J gene: TRBJ1-1; V gene: TRBV12-5; CDR3 DNA: TGTGCTAGTGGACCCCCGGGGACAGGGGGCAGCACTGAAGCTTTCTTT; CDR3 protein: CASGPPGTGGSTEAFF
CDR3 length: 15; clone size: NA; D gene: NA; J gene: TRBJ2-2; V gene: TRBV19; CDR3 DNA: TGTGCCAGTAGAGGGGCGGCAACGAACACCGGGGAGCTGTTTTTT; CDR3 protein: CASRGAATNTGELFF
CDR3 length: 12; clone size: NA; D gene: NA; J gene: TRBJ2-3; V gene: TRBV2; CDR3 DNA: TGTGCCAGCAGCTATATCACAGATACGCAGTATTTT; CDR3 protein: CASSYITDTQYF
CDR3 length: 15; clone size: NA; D gene: TRBD1; J gene: TRBJ2-6; V gene: TRBV2; CDR3 DNA: TGTGCCAGCAGTAAAGACAGGGCTGGGGCCAACGTCCTGACTTTC; CDR3 protein: CASSKDRAGANVLTF
CDR3 length: 15; clone size: NA; D gene: NA; J gene: TRBJ1-5; V gene: TRBV4-1; CDR3 DNA: TGCGCCAGCAGCCAAGATGCGGTCCCCGGAGAGCCCCAGCATTTT; CDR3 protein: CASSQDAVPGEPQHF
CDR3 length: 15; clone size: NA; D gene: TRBD1; J gene: TRBJ1-2; V gene: TRBV29-1; CDR3 DNA: TGCAGCGTTGAAAACCTCCGGGACAGGGAATGTGGCTACACCTTC; CDR3 protein: CSVENLRDRECGYTF
CDR3 length: 14; clone size: NA; D gene: NA; J gene: TRBJ1-2; V gene: TRBV5-1; CDR3 DNA: TGCGCCAGCAGCTTGTCCGGGGCTAACTATGGCTACACCTTC; CDR3 protein: CASSLSGANYGYTF
CDR3 length: 11; clone size: NA; D gene: NA; J gene: TRBJ1-2; V gene: TRBV5-1; CDR3 DNA: TGCGCCAGCACAAAACGCGTCGCGTGCACCTTC; CDR3 protein: CASTKRVACTF
CDR3 length: 22; clone size: NA; D gene: NA; J gene: TRBJ2-6; V gene: TRBV21-1; CDR3 DNA: TGTGCCAGCAGCAAACAAAGAGGGACAGGCCTAAGAGCAGCTTCTGGGGCCAACGTCCTGACTTTC; CDR3 protein: CASSKQRGTGLRAASGANVLTF
CDR3 length: 14; clone size: NA; D gene: TRBD1; J gene: TRBJ2-7; V gene: TRBV7-9; CDR3 DNA: TGTGCCAGCAGCTTAAAACAGGGGGACTACGAGCAGTACTTC; CDR3 protein: CASSLKQGDYEQYF
CDR3 length: 14; clone size: few; D gene: NA; J gene: TRBJ2-3; V gene: TRBV2; CDR3 DNA: TGTGCCAGCAGTGAGGGCGGGAGCACAGATACGCAGTATTTT; CDR3 protein: CASSEGGSTDTQYF
CDR3 length: 16; clone size: NA; D gene: TRBD1; J gene: TRBJ1-3; V gene: TRBV4-1; CDR3 DNA: TGCGCCAGCAGCCAAGCCGACAGGGGATGGGGAAACACCATATATTTT; CDR3 protein: CASSQADRGWGNTIYF
CDR3 length: 19; clone size: NA; D gene: NA; J gene: TRBJ2-6; V gene: TRBV5-6; CDR3 DNA: TGTGCCAGCAGCTCGCCAATCGGACGGAGGTGGTCTGGGGCCAACGTCCTGACTTTC; CDR3 protein: CASSSPIGRRWSGANVLTF
CDR3 length: 13; clone size: NA; D gene: NA; J gene: TRBJ2-1; V gene: TRBV4-1; CDR3 DNA: TGCGCCAGCAGCCCGGGTTTATACAATGAGCAGTTCTTC; CDR3 protein: CASSPGLYNEQFF
CDR3 length: 17; clone size: few; D gene: TRBD2; J gene: TRBJ2-1; V gene: TRBV5-6; CDR3 DNA: TGTGCCAGCAGCAATCTTCGGAGGGCGGGAGCGATCAATGAGCAGTTCTTC; CDR3 protein: CASSNLRRAGAINEQFF
CDR3 length: 12; clone size: NA; D gene: NA; J gene: TRBJ1-5; V gene: TRBV6-6; CDR3 DNA: TGTGCCAGCTTAGGGGGCAATCAGCCCCAGCATTTT; CDR3 protein: CASLGGNQPQHF
CDR3 length: 15; clone size: once; D gene: TRBD1; J gene: TRBJ1-6; V gene: TRBV5-4; CDR3 DNA: TGTGCCAGCAGCCTAGGACAGGGTTATAATTCACCCCTCCACTTT; CDR3 protein: CASSLGQGYNSPLHF
CDR3 length: 15; clone size: NA; D gene: TRBD1; J gene: TRBJ1-5; V gene: TRBV6-6; CDR3 DNA: TGTGCCAGCAGAGAGGGACAGAATAGCAATCAGCCCCAGCATTTT; CDR3 protein: CASREGQNSNQPQHF
CDR3 length: 15; clone size: NA; D gene: TRBD2; J gene: TRBJ2-7; V gene: TRBV5-4; CDR3 DNA: TGTGCCAGCAGCCCGGAGGGCGGGAGGGTCCACGAGCAGTACTTC; CDR3 protein: CASSPEGGRVHEQYF